These 24 T cell receptor beta chains share one sample of origin, sequenced in a study of blood T cell repertoires in COVID-19. The protocol was immunoSEQ multiplex PCR, while the TCRdb copy is restricted to in-frame clones and leaves out a portion. Of around 310,000 clones listed, nearly 90% are singletons. Material for sequencing was peripheral blood. These receptors were taken from a woman aged 40 to 50 with COVID-19, enrolled during active disease.

This chain joins TRBV29-1 and TRBJ1-2; 7 positions agree with TRBD1. CDR1 and CDR2 from the germline V gene are SQVTM and ANQGSEA. The trim removed 6 bases at V and 2 bases at J, leaving 9 bases unmatched. The CDR3 is 14 amino acids. The CDR3 spells CSVGTGASNYGYTF. DNA of the CDR3: TGCAGCGTGGGAACAGGGGCCTCAAACTATGGCTACACCTTC. Complete variable domain (other parts from reference TRBV29-1 and TRBJ1-2): SAVISQKPSRDICQRGTSLTIQCQVDSQVTMMFWYRQQPGQSLTLIATANQGSEATYESGFVIDKFPISRPNLTFSTLTVSNMSPEDSSIYLCSVGTGASNYGYTFGSGTRLTVV.

J is TRBJ1-1 and V is TRBV5-5, with D perhaps TRBD1 (6 bases). The V and J ends lost 1 base and 4 bases respectively, with 23 bases between them. CDR1 is SGHKS and CDR2 is YYEKEE in the germline V gene (reference sequence). The CDR3 length is 18 residues. The CDR3 sequence: CASSLREWAGAKGTEAFF. The CDR3 nucleotides are TGTGCCAGCAGCTTGAGGGAGTGGGCAGGGGCGAAGGGCACTGAAGCTTTCTTT.

CDR3: CASSYTGTGGSGYTF. Here the CDR3 DNA reads TGTGCCAGCAGCTACACCGGGACAGGAGGTTCTGGCTACACCTTC. This chain uses TRBV3-1 (or the pseudogene TRBV3-2) with TRBJ1-2, with TRBD1 identical over 8 bases. CDR1 LGHDT and CDR2 YNNKEL come from the germline V gene (reference sequence). Trimming took 5 bases from V and 7 from J; bases not matched to a gene: 12. This CDR3 region has 15 residues.

This clone was detected a few times. V gene TRBV7-9 combines with J gene TRBJ1-4; maybe TRBD1 (6 bases). Germline CDR1 is SEHNR and CDR2 is FQNEAQ (reference sequence). The CDR3 is 16 residues long. Trimming pared 5 bases from V and 7 bases from J, leaving 20 bases between. CDR3 sequence: CASSPLGGGRAEKLFF. In DNA form, the CDR3 reads TGTGCCAGCAGCCCCCTAGGGGGAGGGAGAGCTGAAAAACTGTTTTTT.

This rearrangement joins TRBV7-2 to TRBJ1-3, with 7 bases fitting TRBD1. V lost 3 bases and J lost 2; bases outside the gene matches: 7. Looked up from germline, CDR1 is SGHTA and CDR2 is FQGNSA. This CDR3 spans 16 amino acids. The CDR3: CASSFGQGGAGNTIYF. In DNA, the CDR3 is TGTGCCAGCAGCTTCGGTCAGGGGGGAGCTGGAAACACCATATATTTT.

The genes are TRBV4-2 and TRBJ2-5; the match to TRBD2 covers 8 bases. In germline, CDR1 is LGHNA, CDR2 YNFKEQ. The CDR3 is 19 amino acids. The V segment lost 1 base and the J segment 2 bases; nucleotides outside the gene matches: 15. The CDR3 here is CASSQVFGLAGGQQETQYF. The DNA of the CDR3 is TGTGCCAGCAGCCAAGTATTTGGCCTCGCGGGGGGTCAGCAAGAGACCCAGTACTTC.

This chain joins TRBV29-1 and TRBJ1-1, with 8 bases identical to TRBD1. The V gene's germline CDR1 is SQVTM and CDR2 ANQGSEA. This CDR3 contains 14 residues. The junction had 6 bases not matched to a gene; V was cut back by 5 bases and J by 1 base. CDR3 protein: CSVSRTGRNTEAFF. The CDR3 nucleotides are TGCAGCGTTTCCAGGACAGGGCGGAACACTGAAGCTTTCTTT.

The table lists this clone with a count of one. The chain is built from TRBV19 and TRBJ1-2, with TRBD1 as a possible D gene (6 bases). V lost 2 bases to trimming and J lost 5 bases, with 9 bases between them. Germline V gene data show CDR1 as LNHDA and CDR2 as SQIVND (reference sequence). The CDR3 contains 13 residues. This CDR3 reads CASSINQGYGYTF. Here the CDR3 DNA reads TGTGCCAGTAGTATAAACCAGGGGTATGGCTACACCTTC. The whole variable domain, remainder taken from reference TRBV19 and TRBJ1-2, is DGGITQSPKYLFRKEGQNVTLSCEQNLNHDAMYWYRQDPGQGLRLIYYSQIVNDFQKGDIAEGYSVSREKKESFPLTVTSAQKNPTAFYLCASSINQGYGYTFGSGTRLTVV.

The CDR3: CASSLETGNTEAFF. The CDR3, as DNA: TGTGCCAGTTCCCTCGAAACAGGGAACACTGAAGCTTTCTTT. The chain carries TRBV2 and TRBJ1-1; possible D gene TRBD1, 5 bases. Germline CDR1 reads SNHLY; CDR2 reads FYNNEI. The V end was cut by 9 bases, the J end by 1 base, with 15 bases between. CDR3 length: 14 residues.

J is TRBJ1-1 and V is TRBV19; no firm D call. V lost 3 bases and J lost 5, with 16 bases in between. The CDR3 contains 15 residues. CDR1 and CDR2 from the germline V gene are LNHDA and SQIVND (reference sequence). The CDR3 loop reads CASSIQGPPGTEAFF. Written as DNA, the CDR3 is TGTGCCAGTAGTATCCAAGGGCCACCGGGGACTGAAGCTTTCTTT.

This clone was detected only once. The V call is TRBV6-4, the J call TRBJ2-1; D not certain. The germline V gene encodes CDR1 MRHNA and CDR2 SNTAGT. Trimming removed 0 bases at V and 0 bases at J, with 6 bases between. The CDR3 has 15 amino acids. CDR3 sequence reads: CASSDSSSSYNEQFF. The CDR3 region has the DNA TGTGCCAGCAGTGACTCAAGTAGCTCCTACAATGAGCAGTTCTTC.

The chain employs TRBV6-6 and TRBJ2-3; the D gene is possibly TRBD1 (5 bases). Germline values: CDR1 MNHNY, CDR2 SVGAGI (reference sequence). V lost 6 bases and J 1 base, leaving 8 bases between the germline ends. This CDR3 is 13 amino acids long. CDR3 sequence: CASREGGTDTQYF. The CDR3 coding sequence is TGTGCCAGCAGGGAAGGGGGCACAGATACGCAGTATTTT.

V is TRBV6-1 and J is TRBJ1-4, with 7 bases identical to TRBD1. V shed 2 bases and J 4 bases; nucleotides not matched to a gene: 13. The CDR3 runs to 18 residues. The germline gives CDR1 MNHNS, CDR2 SASEGT. For the CDR3, the DNA is TGTGCCAGCAGTGAAATAGGTTTCGGGACAGTACTTAATGAAAAACTGTTTTTT. Translation gives CASSEIGFGTVLNEKLFF.

The chain employs TRBV6-5 and TRBJ2-7; D is uncertain. CDR3 length: 14 residues. Germline V gene lookup returns CDR1 MNHEY and CDR2 SVGAGI. V shed 3 bases and J shed 0 bases, with 9 bases lying between them. The CDR3 sequence is CASSYVGFSYEQYF. As DNA, the CDR3 is TGTGCCAGCAGTTATGTCGGGTTCTCCTACGAGCAGTACTTC.

The J gene is TRBJ2-5, the V gene TRBV14; D is uncertain. The CDR3 sequence is 14 residues long. V was shortened by 0 bases and J by 5 bases, with 10 bases between the two germline ends. The germline V gene has CDR1 SGHDN and CDR2 FVKESK. The CDR3 DNA reads TGTGCCAGCAGCCAAGACTATCTCAGGGAGACCCAGTACTTC. Protein product: CASSQDYLRETQYF.

As concerns this clone: Distinct nucleotide sequences in the sample also encode this CDR3. This chain connects TRBV18 to TRBJ1-5, with D possibly TRBD1 on 6 matching bases. Looked up from germline, CDR1 is KGHSH and CDR2 is LQKENI. V lost 5 bases, J lost 5 bases, and 16 bases lay in between. This CDR3 comprises 15 residues. The CDR3 DNA reads as TGTGCCAGCTCAACTCGGCAGGGGCAGGATCAGCCCCAGCATTTT. Translated: CASSTRQGQDQPQHF. Full variable domain (missing parts from reference TRBV18 and TRBJ1-5): NAGVMQNPRHLVRRRGQEARLRCSPMKGHSHVYWYRQLPEEGLKFMVYLQKENIIDESGMPKERFSAEFPKEGPSILRIQQVVRGDSAAYFCASSTRQGQDQPQHFGDGTRLSIL.

The chain is built from TRBV30 and TRBJ1-2; TRBD1 matches at 11 bases. V gave up 4 bases and J gave up 4 bases; unmatched junction bases: 14. The CDR3 covers 17 residues. CDR1 is GTSNPN, CDR2 SVGIG, per germline (reference sequence). CDR3 region: CAWIGASRDRGIYGYTF. CDR3 coding DNA: TGTGCCTGGATAGGTGCTTCCCGGGACAGGGGGATCTATGGCTACACCTTC.

The rearrangement links TRBV3-1 (or the pseudogene TRBV3-2) to TRBJ2-3, with 13 bases matching TRBD2. Per the germline V gene, CDR1 is LGHDT and CDR2 is YNNKEL (reference sequence). The CDR3 totals 16 residues. V trimming: 3 bases; J trimming: 2 bases; junction bases outside the gene matches: 2. CDR3 protein: CASSQTSGGYTDTQYF. The CDR3 region has the DNA TGTGCCAGCAGCCAGACTAGCGGGGGGTACACAGATACGCAGTATTTT.

This rearrangement joins TRBV12-3 or TRBV12-4 to TRBJ1-1; D is perhaps TRBD1 (5 bases). V lost 6 bases and J 10 bases, leaving 18 bases between the germline ends. This CDR3 region has 13 residues. The CDR3 protein is CASRINPAGLAFF. CDR3 DNA: TGTGCCAGCAGGATAAACCCAGCAGGGTTAGCTTTCTTT.

The chain joins TRBV11-2 to TRBJ2-3, with D perhaps TRBD2 (6 bases). Germline V CDR1 and CDR2: SGHAT, FQNNGV. CDR3 length: 17 residues. The ends were cut back, 4 bases at V and 4 bases at J, with 21 bases in the middle. Written as DNA, the CDR3 is TGTGCCAGCAGCTCCGACAAAGGGCGGGGAATTTCAGATACGCAGTATTTT. This codes for CASSSDKGRGISDTQYF.

This clone showed up just once. The chain joins TRBV20-1 to TRBJ1-3; D is ambiguous. Germline V gene lookup returns CDR1 DFQATT and CDR2 SNEGSKA (reference sequence). V dropped 3 bases and J dropped 0 bases, with 15 bases sitting between them. The CDR3 runs to 16 residues. The CDR3 nucleotides read TGCAGTGCTAGTCGCCCGGGAGTAGTCTCTGGAAACACCATATATTTT. Translation: CSASRPGVVSGNTIYF.

V gene TRBV24-1 combines with J gene TRBJ1-2; D might be TRBD1 (5 bases). CDR1 and CDR2 from the germline V gene are KGHDR and SFDVKD. The ends were cut back, 5 bases at V and 5 bases at J, with 5 bases in the middle. This CDR3 has 11 amino acids. This CDR3 reads CATSAGYGYTF. Written as DNA, the CDR3 is TGTGCCACCAGTGCAGGGTATGGCTACACCTTC.

This clone was counted between two and nine times. The chain recombines TRBV4-1 with TRBJ1-2, with 7 bases matching TRBD1. The CDR3 loop spans 15 amino acids. Germline-derived CDR1 and CDR2 are MGHRA and YSYEKL. The trim removed 3 bases at V and 6 bases at J, leaving 10 bases unmatched. The CDR3 nucleotides read TGCGCCAGCAGCCATGGTGACAGGGATTTCGATGGCTACACCTTC. Its translation: CASSHGDRDFDGYTF.

CDR3 in DNA: TGTGCCAGCAGCCTCTCGGGGGGAAACACCATATATTTT. Its translation: CASSLSGGNTIYF. The chain carries TRBV7-9 and TRBJ1-3, with no clear D. The V end was cut by 5 bases, the J end by 4 bases, with 9 bases between. CDR1 and CDR2 (germline): SEHNR, FQNEAQ (reference sequence). This CDR3 contains 13 residues.